This entry describes one T cell receptor beta chain. The antigen remains undetermined. These data are taken from a study of T cell responses to AZD1222 COVID-19 vaccine. CDR3 length: 14 residues. V lost 6 bases to trimming and J lost 0 bases, with 8 bases between them. Germline CDR1 reads KGHSH; CDR2 reads LQKENI. The table came from immunoSEQ multiplex PCR; TCRdb's copy has only in-frame clones and leaves some out. The table has about 150,000 clones, roughly 93% seen once. Findings of the study overall: Mapped onto spike, vaccine-associated CD4 TCRs spanned it and were dominant at 160-218 and 743-854. Clonal diversity was possibly underestimated; the donors were predominantly white British and more often female.

The clonotype originates from an adult who received the AZD1222 COVID-19 vaccine. The chain employs TRBV18 and TRBJ1-4; tentatively, D is TRBD1 (5 bases). The sequencing used peripheral blood, collected 28 days after the second AZD1222 dose. The CDR3, as DNA: TGTGCCAGCTCGGCAGGGTCAACTAATGAAAAACTGTTTTTT. As protein: CASSAGSTNEKLFF.